The subject of this entry is one T cell receptor (beta chain). Authors' methods: By means of reference gene primer amplification, nucleated cell counts were estimated. Produced via immunoSEQ multiplex PCR; TCRdb's table is partial and in-frame only. D and trimming come from the DNA, and the V and J calls and clone size come from that table. In the table there are about 330,000 clones, around 90% of which are singletons. Recovered participants had two consecutive negative NP/OP PCR tests, healthcare professional clearance, or symptom resolution. These data originate in a study of blood T cell repertoires in COVID-19. Study details: COVID-19 samples collected from the United States, Italy and Spain covered acute and convalescent phases. Sources were T cells, B-cell-depleted T cells, or PBMCs; the material itself was cDNA or gDNA.

The CDR3 runs 13 residues. V shed 9 bases and J shed 3 bases, with 14 bases lying between them. Germline assignment: CDR1 MNHEY and CDR2 SVGAGI. The rearrangement links TRBV6-5 to TRBJ2-5; D possibly corresponds to TRBD1 (6 bases). This TCR came from a woman aged 25 to 39 who had recovered from COVID-19. Input material: PBMCs or T cells enriched from blood (not recorded which). The CDR3 loop is CASRQDLEETQYF. The CDR3 DNA sequence: TGTGCCAGTAGACAGGATTTAGAAGAGACCCAGTACTTC.